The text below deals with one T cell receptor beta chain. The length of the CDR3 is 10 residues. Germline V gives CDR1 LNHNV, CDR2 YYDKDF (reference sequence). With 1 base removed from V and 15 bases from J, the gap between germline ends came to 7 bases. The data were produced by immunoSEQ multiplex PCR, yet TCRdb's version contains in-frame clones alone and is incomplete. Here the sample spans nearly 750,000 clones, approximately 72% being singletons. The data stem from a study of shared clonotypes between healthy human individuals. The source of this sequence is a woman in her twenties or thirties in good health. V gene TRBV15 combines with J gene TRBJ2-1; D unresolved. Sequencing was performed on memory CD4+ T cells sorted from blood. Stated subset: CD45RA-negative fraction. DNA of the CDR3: TGTGCCACCAGCAGAGTCGGTCGGTTCTTC. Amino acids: CATSRVGRFF.